This T cell receptor beta chain was identified in a study of cytomegalovirus exposure and HLA in healthy donors. Primers: 60 Vbeta forward and 13 Jbeta reverse. Libraries were prepared by immunoSEQ multiplex PCR; TCRdb keeps only in-frame clonotypes and omits some of them. The sample includes some 170,000 clones, 77% of them seen just once. Broader study findings: Accurate HLA-A and HLA-B prediction from TCR beta sequences was reported for most subjects. Later work found most CMV-associated TCR beta chains apparently HLA-restricted.

Notes on this clone: Its antigen remains unidentified.

The germline V and J ends were trimmed by 6 bases and 1 base, with 10 bases remaining between them. CDR3 size: 14 residues. Germline CDR1 SNHLY, CDR2 FYNNEI. This sequence was found in a woman aged 55-75 years in good health and CMV-seropositive. Source material: PBMCs. The V call is TRBV2, the J call TRBJ1-5; D possibly corresponds to TRBD1 (6 bases). Here the CDR3 DNA reads TGTGCCAGCAGGGCCGGGACAAGCAATCAGCCCCAGCATTTT. Its protein is CASRAGTSNQPQHF.